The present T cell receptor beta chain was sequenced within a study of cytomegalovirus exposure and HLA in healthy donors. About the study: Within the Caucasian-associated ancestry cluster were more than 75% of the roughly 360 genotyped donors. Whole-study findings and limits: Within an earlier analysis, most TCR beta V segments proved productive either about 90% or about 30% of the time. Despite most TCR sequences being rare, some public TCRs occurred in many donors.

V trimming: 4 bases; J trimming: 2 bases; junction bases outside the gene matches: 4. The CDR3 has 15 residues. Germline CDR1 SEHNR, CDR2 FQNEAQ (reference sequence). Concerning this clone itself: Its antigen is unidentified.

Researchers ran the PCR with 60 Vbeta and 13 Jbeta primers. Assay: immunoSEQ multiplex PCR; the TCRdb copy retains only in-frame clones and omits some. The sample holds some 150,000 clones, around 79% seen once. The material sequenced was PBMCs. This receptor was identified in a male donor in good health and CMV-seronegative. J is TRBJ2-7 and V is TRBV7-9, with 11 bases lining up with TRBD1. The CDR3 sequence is CASSSLDRGPYEQYF. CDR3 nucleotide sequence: TGTGCCAGCAGCTCCTTGGACAGGGGGCCCTACGAGCAGTACTTC.